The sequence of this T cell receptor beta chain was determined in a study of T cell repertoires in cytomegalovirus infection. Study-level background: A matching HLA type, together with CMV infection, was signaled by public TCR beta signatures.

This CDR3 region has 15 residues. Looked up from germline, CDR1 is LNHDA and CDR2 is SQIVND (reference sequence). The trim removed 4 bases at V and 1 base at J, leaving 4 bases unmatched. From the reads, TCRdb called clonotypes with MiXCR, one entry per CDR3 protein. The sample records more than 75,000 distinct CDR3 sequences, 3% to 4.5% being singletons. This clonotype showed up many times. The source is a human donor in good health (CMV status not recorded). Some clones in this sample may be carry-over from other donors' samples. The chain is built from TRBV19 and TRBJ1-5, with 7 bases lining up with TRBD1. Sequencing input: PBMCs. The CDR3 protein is CASSTTGSSNQPQHF. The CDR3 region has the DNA TGTGCCAGTAGTACGACAGGGTCCAGCAATCAGCCCCAGCATTTT.